This record looks at one T cell receptor beta chain sequence and its context. Antigen: not known. Other DNA sequences in the same sample also yield this CDR3. Terminally differentiated effector memory CD45RA+ cells were excluded from the naive CD8 cells, which were CD45RO-negative and positively selected for CCR7. All donors were Caucasian adults living in Nashville, Tennessee. This entry comes from a study of shared clonotypes between healthy human individuals. Overall study context: Donor ages ranged 18 to 49 years: a couple of women, three men.

The CDR3 is 13 amino acids. Germline CDR1 and CDR2: MNHNS and SASEGT. The V and J ends lost 4 bases and 2 bases respectively, with 9 bases between them. Sequencing used immunoSEQ multiplex PCR; TCRdb keeps in-frame clones, though not all of them. The sample shows 1.5 million to 2.5 million clones, about 95% of them seen only once. Study-level findings and limits: Non-shared clonotypes were found to have lower generation probabilities than the clonotypes that were shared by all four of the sorted-subset donors. Naive subsets generally exceeded memory subsets in estimated richness.

The V and J genes are TRBV6-1 and TRBJ2-7, with D possibly called TRBD1 or TRBD2 (5 bases each). The specimen was naive CD8+ T cells sorted from blood. This sequence originates from a man aged 18-30 years in good health. The CDR3 region is CASSAGSAYEQYF. CDR3 nucleotide sequence: TGTGCCAGCAGTGCAGGGAGCGCCTACGAGCAGTACTTC.